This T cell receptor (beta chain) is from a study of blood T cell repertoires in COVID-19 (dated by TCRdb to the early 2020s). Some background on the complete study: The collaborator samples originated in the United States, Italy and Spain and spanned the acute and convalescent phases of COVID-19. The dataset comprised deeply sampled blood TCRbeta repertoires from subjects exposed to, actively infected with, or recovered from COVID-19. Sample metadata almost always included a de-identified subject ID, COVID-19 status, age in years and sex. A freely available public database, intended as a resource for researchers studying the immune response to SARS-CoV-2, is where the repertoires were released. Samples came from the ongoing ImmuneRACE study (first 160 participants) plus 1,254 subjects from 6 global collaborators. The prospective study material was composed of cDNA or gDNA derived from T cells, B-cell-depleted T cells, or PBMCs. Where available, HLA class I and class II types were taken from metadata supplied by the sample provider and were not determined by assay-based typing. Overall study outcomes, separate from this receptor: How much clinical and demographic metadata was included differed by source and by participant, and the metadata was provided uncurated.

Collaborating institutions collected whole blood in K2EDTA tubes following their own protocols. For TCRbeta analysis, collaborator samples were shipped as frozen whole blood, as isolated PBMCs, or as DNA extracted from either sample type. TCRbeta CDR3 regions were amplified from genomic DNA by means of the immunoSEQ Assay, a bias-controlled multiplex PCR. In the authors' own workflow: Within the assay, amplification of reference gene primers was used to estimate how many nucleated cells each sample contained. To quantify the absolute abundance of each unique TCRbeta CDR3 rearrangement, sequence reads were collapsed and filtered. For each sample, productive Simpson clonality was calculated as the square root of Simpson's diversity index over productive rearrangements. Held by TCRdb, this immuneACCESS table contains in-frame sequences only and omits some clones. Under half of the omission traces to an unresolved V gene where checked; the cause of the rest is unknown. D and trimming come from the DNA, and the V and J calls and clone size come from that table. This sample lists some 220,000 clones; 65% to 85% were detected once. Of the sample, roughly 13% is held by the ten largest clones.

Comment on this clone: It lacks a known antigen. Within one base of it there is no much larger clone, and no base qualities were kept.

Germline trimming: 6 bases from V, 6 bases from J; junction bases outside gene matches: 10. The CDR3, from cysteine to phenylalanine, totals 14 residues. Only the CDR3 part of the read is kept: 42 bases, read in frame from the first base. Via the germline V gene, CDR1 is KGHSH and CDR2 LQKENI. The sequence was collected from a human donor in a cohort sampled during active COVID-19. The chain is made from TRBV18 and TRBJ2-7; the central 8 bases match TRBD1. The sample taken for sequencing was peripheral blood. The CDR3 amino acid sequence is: CASSEQGEGGEQYF. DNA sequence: TGTGCCAGCTCTGAACAGGGGGAAGGTGGCGAGCAGTACTTC. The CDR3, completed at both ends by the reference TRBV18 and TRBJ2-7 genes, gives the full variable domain NAGVMQNPRHLVRRRGQEARLRCSPMKGHSHVYWYRQLPEEGLKFMVYLQKENIIDESGMPKERFSAEFPKEGPSILRIQQVVRGDSAAYFCASSEQGEGGEQYFGPGTRLTVT.